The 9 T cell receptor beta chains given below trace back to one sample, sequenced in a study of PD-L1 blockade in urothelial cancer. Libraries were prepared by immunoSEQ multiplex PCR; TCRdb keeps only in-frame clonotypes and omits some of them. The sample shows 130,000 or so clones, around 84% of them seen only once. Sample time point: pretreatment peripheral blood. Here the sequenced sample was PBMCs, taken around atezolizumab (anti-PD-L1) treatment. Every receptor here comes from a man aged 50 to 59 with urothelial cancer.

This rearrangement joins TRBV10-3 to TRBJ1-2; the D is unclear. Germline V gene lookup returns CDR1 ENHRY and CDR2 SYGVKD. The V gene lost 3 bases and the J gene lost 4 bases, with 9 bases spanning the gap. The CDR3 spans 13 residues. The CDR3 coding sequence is TGTGCCATCAGTGACGACGACACCTATGGCTACACCTTC. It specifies CAISDDDTYGYTF.

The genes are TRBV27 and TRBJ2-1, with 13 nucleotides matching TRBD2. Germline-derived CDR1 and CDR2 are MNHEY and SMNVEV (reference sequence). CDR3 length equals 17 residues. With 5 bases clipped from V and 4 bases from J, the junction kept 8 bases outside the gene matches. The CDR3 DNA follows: TGTGCCAGCAGTCTCGGGACTAGCGGGAATGTATACAATGAGCAGTTCTTC. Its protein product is CASSLGTSGNVYNEQFF.

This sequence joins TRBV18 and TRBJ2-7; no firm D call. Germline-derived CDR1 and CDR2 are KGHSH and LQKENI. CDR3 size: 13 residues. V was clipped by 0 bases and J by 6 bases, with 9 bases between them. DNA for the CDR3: TGTGCCAGCTCACCACCTCTACAGCTCGAGCAGTACTTC. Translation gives CASSPPLQLEQYF. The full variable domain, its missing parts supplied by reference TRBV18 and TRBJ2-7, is NAGVMQNPRHLVRRRGQEARLRCSPMKGHSHVYWYRQLPEEGLKFMVYLQKENIIDESGMPKERFSAEFPKEGPSILRIQQVVRGDSAAYFCASSPPLQLEQYFGPGTRLTVT.

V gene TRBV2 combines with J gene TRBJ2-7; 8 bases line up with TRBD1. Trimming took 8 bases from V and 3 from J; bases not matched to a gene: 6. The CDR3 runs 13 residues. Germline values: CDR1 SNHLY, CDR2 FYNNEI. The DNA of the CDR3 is TGTGCCAGCTTTTCAGGACAGGGCTACGAGCAGTACTTC. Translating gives CASFSGQGYEQYF.

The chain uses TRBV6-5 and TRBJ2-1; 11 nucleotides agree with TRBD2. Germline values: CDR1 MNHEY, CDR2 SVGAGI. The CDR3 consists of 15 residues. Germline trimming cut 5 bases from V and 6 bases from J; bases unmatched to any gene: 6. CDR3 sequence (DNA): TGTGCCAGCAGTAAACTAGCGGGAGATGGCAATGAGCAGTTCTTC. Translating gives CASSKLAGDGNEQFF.

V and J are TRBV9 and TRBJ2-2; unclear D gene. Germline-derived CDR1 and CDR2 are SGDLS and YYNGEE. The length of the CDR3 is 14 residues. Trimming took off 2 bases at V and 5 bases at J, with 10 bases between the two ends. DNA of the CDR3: TGTGCCAGCAGCGTGACATCGTTGACCGGGGAGCTGTTTTTT. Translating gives CASSVTSLTGELFF.

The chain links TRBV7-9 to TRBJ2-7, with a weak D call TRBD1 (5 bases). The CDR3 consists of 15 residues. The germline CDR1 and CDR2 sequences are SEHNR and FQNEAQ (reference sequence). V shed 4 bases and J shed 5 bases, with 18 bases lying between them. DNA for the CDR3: TGTGCCAGCAGCTCTCCCTTCCAGGGATTGCACGAGCAGTACTTC. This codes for CASSSPFQGLHEQYF.

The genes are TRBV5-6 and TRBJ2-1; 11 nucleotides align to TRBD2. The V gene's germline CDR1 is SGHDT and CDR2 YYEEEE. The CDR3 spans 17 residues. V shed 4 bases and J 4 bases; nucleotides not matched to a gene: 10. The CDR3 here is CASSPTVAGGPYNEQFF. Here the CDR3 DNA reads TGTGCCAGCAGCCCCACTGTAGCGGGAGGGCCGTACAATGAGCAGTTCTTC.

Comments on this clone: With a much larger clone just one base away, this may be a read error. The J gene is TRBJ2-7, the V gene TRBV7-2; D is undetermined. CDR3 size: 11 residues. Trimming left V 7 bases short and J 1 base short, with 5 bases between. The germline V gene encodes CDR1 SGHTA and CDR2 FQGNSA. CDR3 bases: TGTGCCAGCACCCCTTCCTACGAGCAGTACTTC. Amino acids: CASTPSYEQYF.